Each of the 29 T cell receptor beta chains below was sequenced from the same sample in a study of identical twins. TCRdb analysed the 5' RACE reads with MiXCR anew, one entry per CDR3 protein. Of approximately 500,000 distinct CDR3 sequences listed, more than 20% are singletons. The same data also went into a second study, on T cells expressing NK-cell markers.

The source material was CD4+ T cells sorted from blood. Source of these receptors: a woman aged 18-30 years in good health.

This clonotype was observed a few times. The V gene is TRBV12-3 or TRBV12-4, the J gene TRBJ1-1; D remains unclear. V was pared by 6 bases and J by 4 bases, with 12 bases between. This CDR3 is built from 13 residues. CDR3 coding DNA: TGTGCCAGCAGCCCGCAGGTGGGCACTGAAGCTTTCTTT. Translation: CASSPQVGTEAFF.

This clonotype occurred a few times. V is TRBV19 and J is TRBJ2-1; TRBD2 is a possible D gene (5 bases). The CDR3 has 16 amino acids. Trimming removed 3 bases at V and 0 bases at J, with 12 bases between. Per the germline V gene, CDR1 is LNHDA and CDR2 is SQIVND (reference sequence). In nucleotides, the CDR3 is TGTGCCAGTAGTATTTACAGCGGAAGCTCCTACAATGAGCAGTTCTTC. This translates into CASSIYSGSSYNEQFF.

The genes are TRBV6-5 and TRBJ2-7; weak D call: TRBD2 (6 bases). The germline V and J ends were trimmed by 0 bases and 4 bases, with 13 bases remaining between them. CDR1 is MNHEY and CDR2 is SVGAGI in the germline V gene. The length of the CDR3 is 15 residues. The CDR3 region has the DNA TGTGCCAGCAGTTACTCGGGGGGACGGTTATACGAGCAGTACTTC. Protein sequence: CASSYSGGRLYEQYF.

This chain uses TRBV19 with TRBJ2-7; possible D gene TRBD2, 5 bases. CDR3 size: 15 residues. Germline V gives CDR1 LNHDA, CDR2 SQIVND (reference sequence). The ends were cut back, 3 bases at V and 3 bases at J, with 15 bases in the middle. The CDR3 here is CASSMRASRGYEQYF. Here the CDR3 DNA reads TGTGCCAGTAGTATGAGGGCGAGCAGAGGCTACGAGCAGTACTTC.

This clonotype was seen just once. The rearrangement uses TRBV5-1 and TRBJ2-5, with D tentatively TRBD1 (6 bases). The length of the CDR3 is 13 residues. In germline, CDR1 is SGHRS, CDR2 YFSETQ. Trimming took off 4 bases at V and 5 bases at J, with 12 bases between the two ends. CDR3 sequence (DNA): TGCGCCAGCAGCCCCGGGACATTTGAGACCCAGTACTTC. It is translated as CASSPGTFETQYF.

This clonotype was counted between two and nine times. V gene TRBV19 combines with J gene TRBJ2-1, with a weak D call TRBD2 (5 bases). Per the germline V gene, CDR1 is LNHDA and CDR2 is SQIVND (reference sequence). CDR3 length: 16 amino acids. Trimming took off 3 bases at V and 9 bases at J, with 21 bases between the two ends. The CDR3 spells CASSIGVGVIQAEQFF. DNA of the CDR3: TGTGCCAGTAGTATTGGTGTCGGGGTCATCCAAGCTGAGCAGTTCTTC. Full variable domain (rest looked up from reference TRBV19 and TRBJ2-1): DGGITQSPKYLFRKEGQNVTLSCEQNLNHDAMYWYRQDPGQGLRLIYYSQIVNDFQKGDIAEGYSVSREKKESFPLTVTSAQKNPTAFYLCASSIGVGVIQAEQFFGPGTRLTVL.

This clonotype appeared a few times. The chain combines TRBV5-1 with TRBJ2-5; TRBD2 is a possible D gene (6 bases). This CDR3 is 15 amino acids long. V lost 4 bases and J 5 bases, leaving 18 bases between the germline ends. Germline V lookup: CDR1 SGHRS, CDR2 YFSETQ. This chain's CDR3 is CASSLGPGREETQYF. The CDR3 DNA follows: TGCGCCAGCAGCCTCGGACCGGGACGGGAGGAGACCCAGTACTTC.

This clonotype has only a few counts. The chain has TRBV6-2 or TRBV6-3 and TRBJ2-1; 8 bases map to TRBD2. The V gene's germline CDR1 is MNHEY and CDR2 SVGEGT. V lost 5 bases, J lost 12 bases, and 6 bases stayed unmatched. This CDR3 has 12 residues. In DNA form, the CDR3 reads TGTGCCAGCAGTACCCTAGCGGGTGGGCAGTTCTTC. Translation gives CASSTLAGGQFF.

V gene TRBV6-5 combines with J gene TRBJ1-1; 10 bases map to TRBD1. The CDR3 covers 15 residues. The ends lost 4 bases at V and 4 bases at J; junction bases unmatched: 6. Germline V gene lookup returns CDR1 MNHEY and CDR2 SVGAGI. CDR3 in DNA: TGTGCCAGCAGTTTGACAGGGGGCGCGCGCACTGAAGCTTTCTTT. Amino acid sequence: CASSLTGGARTEAFF.

This clonotype was found a few times. The chain couples TRBV12-3 or TRBV12-4 to TRBJ1-2, with no clear D. V gave up 4 bases and J gave up 1 base, with 7 bases separating them. The CDR3 length is 13 residues. The CDR3 reads CASSWQINYGYTF. CDR3 coding DNA: TGTGCCAGCAGTTGGCAGATTAACTATGGCTACACCTTC.

The chain joins TRBV6-2 or TRBV6-3 to TRBJ2-1, with TRBD2 matching 10 bases. V was pared by 2 bases and J by 11 bases, with 6 bases of the junction left unmatched. There are 14 residues in the CDR3. In germline, CDR1 is MNHEY, CDR2 SVGEGT. The CDR3 reads CASSYASGRDKQFF. The CDR3 DNA reads TGTGCCAGCAGTTACGCTAGCGGGAGAGACAAGCAGTTCTTC.

This clonotype was observed a handful of times. V and J are TRBV4-3 and TRBJ2-5; 8 bases agree with TRBD1. V shed 1 base, J shed 4 bases, and the junction held 8 bases outside the gene matches. The CDR3 covers 16 residues. Germline V CDR1 and CDR2: LGHNA, YSLEER. CDR3 protein: CASSQGKQGARETQYF. The DNA for the CDR3 is TGCGCCAGCAGCCAAGGGAAGCAGGGGGCGCGAGAGACCCAGTACTTC.

This clonotype has a handful of counts. The chain joins TRBV10-3 to TRBJ2-5, with 9 bases aligning to TRBD2. This CDR3 contains 16 residues. Trimming removed 3 bases from V and 3 bases from J; junction bases left unmatched: 8. CDR1 is ENHRY and CDR2 is SYGVKD in the germline V gene. The CDR3 nucleotides read TGTGCCATCAGTGAAGGGAAGTCTAGCGGGGAAGAGACCCAGTACTTC. This translates into CAISEGKSSGEETQYF.

This clonotype was counted between two and nine times. The rearrangement uses TRBV29-1 and TRBJ2-1; D possibly corresponds to TRBD1 (6 bases). The germline V and J ends were trimmed by 0 bases and 6 bases, with 12 bases remaining between them. The CDR3 consists of 14 residues. Germline loops: CDR1 SQVTM, CDR2 ANQGSEA. CDR3 residues: CSVEDRGRINEQFF. CDR3 nucleotides: TGCAGCGTTGAAGACAGGGGTAGGATCAATGAGCAGTTCTTC.

The sample holds a few counts of this clonotype. The chain couples TRBV7-2 to TRBJ2-2, with TRBD1 matching 8 bases. The V gene's germline CDR1 is SGHTA and CDR2 FQGNSA. J lost 1 base, V lost 5 bases, and 3 bases had no gene match. The CDR3 totals 15 residues. The CDR3 DNA sequence: TGTGCCAGCAGCGCGGACAGGGTGAACACCGGGGAGCTGTTTTTT. Its translation: CASSADRVNTGELFF.

This clonotype has just a few counts. The CDR3: CASSQYRVNSYNEQFF. The CDR3 DNA reads TGCGCCAGCAGCCAATACAGGGTAAACTCCTACAATGAGCAGTTCTTC. The V call is TRBV4-3, the J call TRBJ2-1; maybe TRBD1 (6 bases). Germline V gene data show CDR1 as LGHNA and CDR2 as YSLEER. V gave up 2 bases and J gave up 0 bases, with 11 bases separating them. The length of the CDR3 is 16 residues.

The gene calls are TRBV5-6 and TRBJ2-7; no firm D call. The CDR3 spans 14 residues. V dropped 3 bases and J dropped 1 base, with 11 bases sitting between them. Germline CDR1 SGHDT, CDR2 YYEEEE. CDR3 in amino acids: CASSSGPLSYEQYF. The DNA of the CDR3 is TGTGCCAGCAGCTCGGGCCCCTTGTCCTACGAGCAGTACTTC.

This chain joins TRBV12-3 or TRBV12-4 and TRBJ2-1; either TRBD1 or TRBD2 may fit D (5 bases each). The CDR3 has 14 residues. Deletions cut 7 bases from V and 4 bases from J, with 14 bases between. CDR3 region: CASTRTGAYNEQFF. CDR3 sequence (DNA): TGTGCCAGCACTCGGACTGGGGCGTACAATGAGCAGTTCTTC.

The CDR3 bases are TGTGCCAGCAAGTGGGCAGTCTTTCTCTCTGGGTACGAGCAGTACTTC. Protein sequence: CASKWAVFLSGYEQYF. This chain links TRBV6-1 with TRBJ2-7; D remains ambiguous. The CDR3 is 16 amino acids. V lost 7 bases to trimming and J lost 4 bases, with 23 bases between them. Germline lookup yields CDR1 MNHNS and CDR2 SASEGT.

This clonotype was detected only once. The chain has TRBV6-5 and TRBJ2-2; 8 positions agree with TRBD1. Trimming cost V 0 bases and J 7 bases; bases outside gene matches: 4. Germline-derived CDR1 and CDR2 are MNHEY and SVGAGI. This CDR3 region has 15 residues. DNA of the CDR3: TGTGCCAGCAGTTACTCAAATACAGGGGGCGGGGAGCTGTTTTTT. This translates into CASSYSNTGGGELFF.

This clonotype was counted a few times. The CDR3 here is CASSLDQGRATYEQYF. The DNA of the CDR3 is TGCGCCAGCAGCTTGGACCAGGGGCGAGCGACCTACGAGCAGTACTTC. The genes are TRBV5-1 and TRBJ2-7; possibly TRBD1 for D (6 bases). This CDR3 is built from 16 residues. V was clipped by 0 bases and J by 2 bases, with 15 bases between them. Looked up from germline, CDR1 is SGHRS and CDR2 is YFSETQ.

This clonotype came up once. The V and J genes are TRBV6-2 or TRBV6-3 and TRBJ2-7; tentatively, D is TRBD1 (5 bases). Trimming left V 8 bases short and J 5 bases short, with 19 bases between. CDR3 length: 14 residues. Germline values: CDR1 MNHEY, CDR2 SVGEGT. CDR3 sequence (DNA): TGTGCCAGCCGCCCGCAAGGGGAACGTAACGAGCAGTACTTC. Residues: CASRPQGERNEQYF.

This clonotype occurred once. The chain joins TRBV6-5 to TRBJ2-7, with 10 bases identical to TRBD1. Germline loops: CDR1 MNHEY, CDR2 SVGAGI. V was pared by 2 bases and J by 6 bases, with 4 bases of the junction left unmatched. This CDR3 comprises 14 residues. This CDR3 reads CASSYDRGLGEQYF. The CDR3 coding sequence is TGTGCCAGCAGTTACGACAGGGGGCTAGGCGAGCAGTACTTC.

The chain recombines TRBV12-3 or TRBV12-4 with TRBJ1-2; D is undetermined. Trimming took 5 bases from V and 3 from J, leaving 4 bases between them. This CDR3 has 11 amino acids. The CDR3 protein is CASSAYYGYTF. For the CDR3, the DNA is TGTGCCAGCAGTGCCTACTATGGCTACACCTTC.

This clonotype was observed a few times. The chain has TRBV6-2 or TRBV6-3 and TRBJ2-1; 15 nucleotides agree with TRBD2. This CDR3 region has 18 residues. J gave up 2 bases and V 7 bases, and 9 bases lay outside the gene matches. The germline V gene encodes CDR1 MNHEY and CDR2 SVGEGT. DNA of the CDR3: TGTGCCAGCACCTCAGGACTAGCGGGGGGGGCCGCCTACAATGAGCAGTTCTTC. It translates to CASTSGLAGGAAYNEQFF.

This chain uses TRBV7-2 with TRBJ1-2; 7 bases agree with TRBD1. Germline V CDR1 and CDR2: SGHTA, FQGNSA. Unmatched junction bases numbered 10, after V lost 5 bases and J lost 7 bases. CDR3 length: 14 residues. CDR3 DNA: TGTGCCAGCAGCGTCCAGACAGGGCTCGTTGGCTACACCTTC. Encoded protein: CASSVQTGLVGYTF. Full variable domain (remainder filled in from reference TRBV7-2 and TRBJ1-2): GAGVSQSPSNKVTEKGKDVELRCDPISGHTALYWYRQSLGQGLEFLIYFQGNSAPDKSGLPSDRFSAERTGGSVSTLTIQRTQQEDSAVYLCASSVQTGLVGYTFGSGTRLTVV.

CDR3 sequence: CASSLWVGGGKLFF. CDR3 nucleotides: TGTGCCAGCAGCTTGTGGGTGGGCGGAGGAAAACTGTTTTTT. The gene calls are TRBV5-5 and TRBJ1-4; D ambiguous. This CDR3 is 14 amino acids long. Deletions cut 1 base from V and 10 bases from J, with 14 bases between. Germline V gene sequence: CDR1 SGHKS, CDR2 YYEKEE (reference sequence).

This sequence joins TRBV5-6 and TRBJ2-2; TRBD2 agrees at 11 bases. The CDR3 spans 16 residues. CDR1 SGHDT and CDR2 YYEEEE come from the germline V gene. V lost 4 bases and J lost 4; bases outside the gene matches: 6. CDR3 protein: CASSLRTSGFTGELFF. The CDR3 coding sequence is TGTGCCAGCAGCCTCCGGACTAGCGGGTTCACCGGGGAGCTGTTTTTT.

The chain's CDR3 is CASSFDNTDTQYF. The CDR3 DNA reads TGCGCCAGCAGCTTTGACAATACAGATACGCAGTATTTT. The V gene is TRBV5-1, the J gene TRBJ2-3; no reliable D call. The CDR3 totals 13 residues. From germline, CDR1 is SGHRS and CDR2 YFSETQ. V lost 2 bases, J lost 3 bases, and 7 bases lay in between.